This record concerns one T cell receptor (beta chain) sequence. Libraries were prepared by immunoSEQ multiplex PCR; TCRdb keeps only in-frame clonotypes and omits some of them. The repertoire holds roughly 100,000 clones, with 81% as singletons. The data were obtained in a study of blood T cell repertoires in COVID-19. About the research overall: Both acute and convalescent COVID-19 samples were obtained from the United States, Italy and Spain.

Per the germline V gene, CDR1 is GTSNPN and CDR2 is SVGIG (reference sequence). V gave up 0 bases and J gave up 7 bases, with 10 bases separating them. This CDR3 has 13 residues. V is TRBV30 and J is TRBJ1-5, with no clear D. What was sequenced was peripheral blood. This TCR was recovered from an elderly man with acute or convalescent COVID-19. In DNA form, the CDR3 reads TGTGCCTGGAGTGTACAAGAGGAACAGCCCCAGCATTTT. It codes for CAWSVQEEQPQHF.